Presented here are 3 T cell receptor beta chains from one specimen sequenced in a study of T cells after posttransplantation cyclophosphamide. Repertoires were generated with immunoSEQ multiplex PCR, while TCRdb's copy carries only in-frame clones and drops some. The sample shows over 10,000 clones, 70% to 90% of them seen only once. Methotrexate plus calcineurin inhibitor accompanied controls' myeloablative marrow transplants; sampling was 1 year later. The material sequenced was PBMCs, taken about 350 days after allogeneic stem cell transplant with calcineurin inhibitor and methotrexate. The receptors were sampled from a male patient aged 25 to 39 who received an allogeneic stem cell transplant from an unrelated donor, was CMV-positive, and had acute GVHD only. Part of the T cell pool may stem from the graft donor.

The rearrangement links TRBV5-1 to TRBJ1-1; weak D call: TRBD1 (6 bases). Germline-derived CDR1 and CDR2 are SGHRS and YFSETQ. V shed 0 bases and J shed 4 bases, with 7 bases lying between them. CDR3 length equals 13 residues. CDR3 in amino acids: CASSLVRGTEAFF. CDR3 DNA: TGCGCCAGCAGCTTGGTCAGGGGCACTGAAGCTTTCTTT.

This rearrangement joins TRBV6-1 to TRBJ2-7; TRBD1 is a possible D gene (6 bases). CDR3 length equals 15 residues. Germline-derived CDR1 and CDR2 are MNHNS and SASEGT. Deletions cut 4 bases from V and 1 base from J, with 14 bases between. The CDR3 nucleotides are TGTGCCAGCAGTGGACAGGTTCACATATCCTACGAGCAGTACTTC. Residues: CASSGQVHISYEQYF.

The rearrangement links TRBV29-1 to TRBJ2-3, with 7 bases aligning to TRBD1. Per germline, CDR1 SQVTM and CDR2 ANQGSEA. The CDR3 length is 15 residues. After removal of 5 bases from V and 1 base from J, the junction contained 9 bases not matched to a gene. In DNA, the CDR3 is TGCAGCGTTCTTTCCCCCGGGACAGGCACAGATACGCAGTATTTT. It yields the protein CSVLSPGTGTDTQYF.